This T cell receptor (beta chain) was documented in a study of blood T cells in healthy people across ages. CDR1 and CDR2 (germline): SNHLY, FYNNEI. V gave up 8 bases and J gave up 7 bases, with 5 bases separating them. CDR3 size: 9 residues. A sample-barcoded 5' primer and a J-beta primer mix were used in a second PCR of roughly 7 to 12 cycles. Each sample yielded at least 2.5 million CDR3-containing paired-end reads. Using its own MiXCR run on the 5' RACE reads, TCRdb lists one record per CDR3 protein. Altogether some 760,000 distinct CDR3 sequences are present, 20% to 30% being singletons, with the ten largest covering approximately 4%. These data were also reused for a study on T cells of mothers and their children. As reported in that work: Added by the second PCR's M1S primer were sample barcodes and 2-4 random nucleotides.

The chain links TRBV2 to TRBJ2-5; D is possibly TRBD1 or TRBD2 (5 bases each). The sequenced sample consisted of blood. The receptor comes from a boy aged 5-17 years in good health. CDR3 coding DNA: TGTGCCAGCGGGACGACCCAGTACTTC. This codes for CASGTTQYF.